This TCR beta chain was recorded in a study of CD8+ T cells in alopecia areata. The overall study: It was 6 to 18 months of tofacitinib, and then there were 6 months off drug.

Treatment of the sample: oral pan-JAK inhibitor, 5-10 mg twice daily. Worth noting for this clone: The antigen is unknown.

It was cDNA, reverse transcribed from extracted RNA, that served as the sequencing template. Here immunoSEQ multiplex PCR was the method, and the copy in TCRdb shows in-frame clones only, minus some. This sample has 250,000 to 300,000 clones, with 55% to 70% found just once. J gave up 10 bases and V 6 bases, and 9 bases lay outside the gene matches. Germline V gene sequence: CDR1 SNHLY, CDR2 FYNNEI. CDR3 size: 15 residues. Study-wide findings and caveats: There was only one nonresponder, so it was unclear how baseline CD8+ expansion relates to response.

This TCR was recovered from a human donor with alopecia areata. Sequenced here: CD4+ T cells sorted from blood, sampled at week 24, from a patient treated with tofacitinib. This chain connects TRBV2 to TRBJ1-6; 10 positions agree with TRBD1. The CDR3 DNA is TGTGCCAGCAGATTGACAGGGGGCTTATCCTCACCCCTCCACTTT. Its protein product is CASRLTGGLSSPLHF.